This T cell receptor beta chain derives from a study of blood T cells in healthy people across ages. V was shortened by 0 bases and J by 4 bases, with 13 bases between the two germline ends. CDR1 and CDR2 from the germline V gene are SGHDN and FVKESK. This CDR3 region has 15 residues. Combining a sample-barcoded 5' primer with a J-beta primer mix, a second PCR ran for about 7 to 11 cycles. Each cDNA molecule, via a template-switch adaptor with 12 random nucleotides, was tagged. From the 5' RACE reads, TCRdb called clonotypes with MiXCR, one entry per CDR3 protein. This table holds about 1,000,000 distinct CDR3 sequences, 45% found once.

The source is an older woman in good health. V gene TRBV14 combines with J gene TRBJ2-7; D unclear. Material for sequencing was blood. CDR3 coding DNA: TGTGCCAGCAGCCAAGAAAGGGCCTTCGTATACGAGCAGTACTTC. Translating gives CASSQERAFVYEQYF.